Listed below are T cell receptor beta chains from one sample, sequenced in a study of shared clonotypes between healthy human individuals. This table comes from immunoSEQ multiplex PCR, and its TCRdb copy is limited to in-frame clones, with some not included. The sample yields about 2,100,000 clones, more than 85% seen once. The specimen sequenced was naive CD8+ T cells from PBMCs. The receptors derive from a man between 18 and 35 years old in good health. Some clones in this sample may be carry-over from other donors' samples. The CDR3 runs from the conserved cysteine through the conserved F or W. The D gene is left open where the match is weak. Not every row has a clone size; where given, it reads once, few, many or a size class.

abundance	v_gene	d_gene	j_gene	CDR3nt	CDR3aa
NA	TRBV5-6	NA	TRBJ2-7	TGTGCCAGCAGCTTTGGGGCGGGCGAGCAGTACTTC	CASSFGAGEQYF
NA	TRBV28	NA	TRBJ2-3	TGTGCCGCCAGCACAGATACGCAGTATTTT	CAASTDTQYF
NA	TRBV9	NA	TRBJ2-2	TGTGCCAGCAGCATACTAGCTAGGAACACCGGGGAGCTGTTTTTT	CASSILARNTGELFF
NA	TRBV11-2	TRBD1	TRBJ1-4	TGTGCCAGCAGCTTAGGGGGGTGGACAGGCGGGGAAAAACTGTTTTTT	CASSLGGWTGGEKLFF
NA	TRBV5-4	TRBD1	TRBJ1-1	TGTGCCAGCAGCTTCCCTTCAGGGGGCACTGAAGCTTTCTTT	CASSFPSGGTEAFF
NA	TRBV7-2	TRBD1	TRBJ1-1	TGTGCCAGCAGCCCGCGACAGGGGTCCACTGAAGCTTTCTTT	CASSPRQGSTEAFF
NA	TRBV27	NA	TRBJ1-2	TGTGCCAGCAGTTCCTACCCGGGGACCGTTGTTGGCTACACCTTC	CASSSYPGTVVGYTF
NA	TRBV2	NA	TRBJ1-2	TGTGCCAGCAGCGAGGACAGTCTCTATGGCTACACCTTC	CASSEDSLYGYTF
NA	TRBV27	NA	TRBJ1-1	TGTGCCAGCAGTCCCCGGACGGTAGTAAACACTGAAGCTTTCTTT	CASSPRTVVNTEAFF
few	TRBV9	TRBD1	TRBJ1-1	TGTGCCAGCAGTCAGGGGGGGAACACTGAAGCTTTCTTT	CASSQGGNTEAFF
NA	TRBV29-1	NA	TRBJ2-7	TGCAGCGCTCTCTCCTACGAGCAGTACTTC	CSALSYEQYF
NA	TRBV27	NA	TRBJ1-5	TGTGCCAGCAGCGTGAGGACTGGCAATCAGCCCCAGCATTTT	CASSVRTGNQPQHF
NA	TRBV28	NA	TRBJ2-7	TGTGCCAGCAGTTCCCTAGGACAGCACACTCACTTC	CASSSLGQHTHF
NA	TRBV15	TRBD2	TRBJ2-7	TGTGCCACCAGCAAACCAACCTTTAGCGGGAACTACGAGCAGTACTTC	CATSKPTFSGNYEQYF
NA	TRBV18	NA	TRBJ2-5	TGTGCCAGCTCTCAGACGAGAACCGGGACACCGTACCAAGAGACCCAGTACTTC	CASSQTRTGTPYQETQYF
NA	TRBV19	TRBD2	TRBJ2-7	TGTGCCAGTAGTATAGTACCGACTAGCGGGATTTTCTACGAGCAGTACTTC	CASSIVPTSGIFYEQYF
NA	TRBV6-5	NA	TRBJ2-7	TGTGCCAGCAGGGACCGGACACCCTCCTACGAGCAGTACTTC	CASRDRTPSYEQYF
NA	TRBV20-1	NA	TRBJ2-7	TGCAGTGCTAGAATCAAATACGAGCAGTACTTC	CSARIKYEQYF
NA	TRBV27	NA	TRBJ1-5	TGTGCCAGCAGCCACACAGGGTCGTCGCAGCCCCAGCATTTT	CASSHTGSSQPQHF
NA	TRBV13	NA	TRBJ1-1	TGTGCCAGCAGCTATCGAGGCAGGGGTGAAGCTTTCTTT	CASSYRGRGEAFF
NA	TRBV9	TRBD1	TRBJ1-2	TGTGCCAGCAGCGGAGGACAGGGGCGTAATGGCTACACCTTC	CASSGGQGRNGYTF
NA	TRBV19	NA	TRBJ2-7	TGTGCCAGTAGTATATATTCAGGGGCCCACGAGCAGTACTTC	CASSIYSGAHEQYF
NA	TRBV28	NA	TRBJ2-7	TGTGCCAGCAGCCCCGGACTGAATACCTACGAGCAGTACTTC	CASSPGLNTYEQYF
NA	TRBV28	NA	TRBJ1-1	TGTGCCAGCAGACACCAGAAAAGGACAGATCCCATGAACACTGAAGCTTTCTTT	CASRHQKRTDPMNTEAFF
NA	TRBV27	NA	TRBJ1-2	TGTGCCAGCAGTTTAGGGGCCACCTATGGCTACACCTTC	CASSLGATYGYTF
few	TRBV7-9	NA	TRBJ1-1	TGTGCCAGCAGCTTAGGGCACCTGAACACTGAAGCTTTCTTT	CASSLGHLNTEAFF
NA	TRBV6-4	NA	TRBJ2-1	TGTGCCAGCAGTGACTCGAGCGGGTGGGCTTTGGATGAGCAGTTCTTC	CASSDSSGWALDEQFF
NA	TRBV28	NA	TRBJ1-2	TGTGCCAGCAGGCGAGAAGGGGGACCCCCTAACTATGGCTACACCTTC	CASRREGGPPNYGYTF
NA	TRBV27	NA	TRBJ1-2	TGTGCCAGCAGTTTATCAGCTTGGCCCCGGGGAGGCTACACCTTC	CASSLSAWPRGGYTF
NA	TRBV6-5	NA	TRBJ2-7	TGTGCCAGCAGTTACAGGGAAACCTACGAGCAGTACTTC	CASSYRETYEQYF
NA	TRBV4-1	NA	TRBJ2-2	TGCGCCAGCAGCCAAGGTCTGGGACGCACCGGGGAGCTGTTTTTT	CASSQGLGRTGELFF
NA	TRBV7-9	NA	TRBJ1-2	TGTGCCAGCACCCCGCTCGCCGGGGGCCCCTTTAACTATGGCTACACCTTC	CASTPLAGGPFNYGYTF
NA	TRBV28	TRBD2	TRBJ2-3	TGTGCCAGCAGTTTGAGGATGCTAGCGGGGTTGATAATTACAGATACGCAGTATTTT	CASSLRMLAGLIITDTQYF
NA	TRBV7-9	TRBD1	TRBJ1-2	TGTGCCAGCAGCAGCGGACAGGGGGCGCCTTATGGCTACACCTTC	CASSSGQGAPYGYTF
once	TRBV18	NA	TRBJ1-5	TGTGCCAGCTCACCTGGCCGGGGGCACAGCAATCAGCCCCAGCATTTT	CASSPGRGHSNQPQHF
NA	TRBV19	NA	TRBJ1-1	TGTGCCAGTAGGACGGCCCGGGCTTCACCCCGGAACACTGAAGCTTTCTTT	CASRTARASPRNTEAFF
NA	TRBV5-1	TRBD1	TRBJ2-7	TGCGCCAGCAGCTACAGGGGCCCCAGCTCCTACGAGCAGTACTTC	CASSYRGPSSYEQYF
once	TRBV19	TRBD2	TRBJ2-1	TGTGCCAGTATGGTGACTAGCGGGGGGATTTACAATGAGCAGTTCTTC	CASMVTSGGIYNEQFF
NA	TRBV27	NA	TRBJ2-7	TGTGCCAGCAGCCCTACTCTACGAGCCTCCTACGAGCAGTACTTC	CASSPTLRASYEQYF
NA	TRBV5-1	TRBD1	TRBJ1-2	TGCGCCAGCAGCTTGGACAGGGGTGGGGATGGCTACACCTTC	CASSLDRGGDGYTF
NA	TRBV27	NA	TRBJ2-5	TGTGCCAGCAGTTTAAATGCCGGGGACCGCCAAGAGACCCAGTACTTC	CASSLNAGDRQETQYF
once	TRBV7-9	NA	TRBJ2-2	TGTGCCAGCAGCCTAGGGGGGTTGAACACCGGGGAGCTGTTTTTT	CASSLGGLNTGELFF
NA	TRBV19	TRBD2	TRBJ2-3	TGTGCCAGTAGTGCGGGACTAGCGGCTAGCACAGATACGCAGTATTTT	CASSAGLAASTDTQYF
NA	TRBV7-9	TRBD1	TRBJ1-4	TGTGCCAGCAGCGGGACAGGGGAAAAACTGTTTTTT	CASSGTGEKLFF
few	TRBV30	TRBD1	TRBJ2-1	TGTGCCTGGAGTGTGGGGACAGGGGTTAATGAGCAGTTCTTC	CAWSVGTGVNEQFF
NA	TRBV13	TRBD2	TRBJ2-3	TGTGCCAGCAAGGAGCGGGAGGGCGATACGCAGTATTTT	CASKEREGDTQYF
few	TRBV20-1	NA	TRBJ2-7	TGCAGTGCTGGGGGGTACGAGCAGTACTTC	CSAGGYEQYF
NA	TRBV14	NA	TRBJ1-2	TGTGCCAGCAGCCAGAGGGGCTACTATGGCTACACCTTC	CASSQRGYYGYTF
NA	TRBV11-2	TRBD2	TRBJ2-2	TGTGCCAGCAGCCCCCCGGGACTAGGCAACACCGGGGAGCTGTTTTTT	CASSPPGLGNTGELFF
NA	TRBV4-1	TRBD2	TRBJ2-1	TGCGCCAGCAGCCTGCCTCCGGGAGGAGACTACAATGAGCAGTTCTTC	CASSLPPGGDYNEQFF
NA	TRBV5-4	TRBD1	TRBJ2-1	TGTGCCAGCAGCTTCGACAGGGTCAATGAGCAGTTCTTC	CASSFDRVNEQFF